This TCR beta chain was recorded in a study of blood T cell repertoires in COVID-19. Across the study: Samples representing acute and convalescent COVID-19 were sourced from the United States, Italy and Spain. PBMCs, B-cell-depleted T cells, or T cells provided the cDNA or gDNA that made up the material.

Per the study methods: Reference gene primer amplification in the assay estimated nucleated cell counts. TCRdb's table, derived via immunoSEQ multiplex PCR, lists solely in-frame clones and lacks some. The V and J calls and clone size were taken over from that table, and D and trimming were inferred from the DNA. Seen here are approximately 330,000 clones, roughly 87% observed once, and the top ten hold roughly 8.9%. This clone was counted once. Seattle's enrolled individuals joined amid active infection and were then monitored longitudinally. Per germline, CDR1 MGHDK and CDR2 SYGVNS. This CDR3 contains 16 residues. V was clipped by 7 bases and J by 0 bases; unmatched bases: 9.

The chain recombines TRBV25-1 with TRBJ2-1; 7 positions agree with TRBD2. This clonotype was obtained from a young man with COVID-19, enrolled during active disease. The sequenced sample consisted of peripheral blood. CDR3 sequence reads: CASKSRPGGSYNEQFF. For the CDR3, the DNA is TGTGCCAGCAAGTCACGTCCGGGGGGCTCCTACAATGAGCAGTTCTTC.